A single sample is the source of the 27 T cell receptor beta chains below, sequenced in a study of blood T cell repertoires in COVID-19. Clones were read by immunoSEQ multiplex PCR, and TCRdb kept only the in-frame ones, dropping some. The data show 130,000 to 150,000 clones, around 89% seen once. The sequencing sample was made of PBMCs or T cells enriched from blood (not recorded which). The receptor source for this set is a woman aged 25-40 years with acute COVID-19.

V gene TRBV2 combines with J gene TRBJ2-4; a weak D match, TRBD1 (5 bases). Trimming shortened V by 3 bases and J by 2 bases, and 8 bases separated the two germline ends. Germline V CDR1 and CDR2: SNHLY, FYNNEI. The CDR3 contains 14 residues. The CDR3 DNA sequence: TGTGCCAGCAGTGATGGGGCGTCCAAAAACATTCAGTACTTC. This gives the protein CASSDGASKNIQYF.

V and J are TRBV2 and TRBJ1-2; D perhaps matches TRBD1 (5 bases). The V end was cut by 6 bases, the J end by 4 bases, with 15 bases between. The CDR3 covers 14 residues. CDR1 and CDR2 from the germline V gene are SNHLY and FYNNEI. The CDR3 is CASRAGQGGYGYTF. The DNA of the CDR3 is TGTGCCAGCAGGGCGGGGCAGGGTGGCTATGGCTACACCTTC.

The chain has TRBV2 and TRBJ1-3; D gene ambiguous. Between the trimmed V and J ends, which lost 1 base and 4 bases, there was a span of 11 bases. The V gene's germline CDR1 is SNHLY and CDR2 FYNNEI. The CDR3 extends over 15 amino acids. CDR3 nucleotide sequence: TGTGCCAGCAGTGAAGGCCTCAACAAGGGAAACACCATATATTTT. It encodes CASSEGLNKGNTIYF.

This clone was seen just once. This chain connects TRBV29-1 to TRBJ1-4, with TRBD1 as a possible D gene (5 bases). CDR1 is SQVTM and CDR2 is ANQGSEA in the germline V gene. The CDR3 is 13 amino acids. The ends were cut back, 8 bases at V and 7 bases at J, with 17 bases in the middle. The CDR3 nucleotides are TGCAGCACCCAGGAGGGGACCGTTGAAAAACTGTTTTTT. Protein product: CSTQEGTVEKLFF.

The J gene is TRBJ1-5, the V gene TRBV20-1, with D uncertain. This CDR3 is 15 amino acids long. Germline V CDR1 and CDR2: DFQATT, SNEGSKA (reference sequence). Between the trimmed V and J ends, which lost 3 bases and 3 bases, there was a span of 15 bases. The CDR3 DNA reads TGCAGTGCTAGTGGTTCGGGGTGGGACAATCAGCCCCAGCATTTT. Translating it yields CSASGSGWDNQPQHF.

The chain combines TRBV7-2 with TRBJ1-5; 7 bases align to TRBD1. This CDR3 is built from 13 residues. In germline, CDR1 is SGHTA, CDR2 FQGNSA. Unmatched junction bases numbered 1, after V lost 2 bases and J lost 6 bases. This chain's CDR3 is CASSLQGGQPQHF. The CDR3 DNA reads as TGTGCCAGCAGCTTACAGGGGGGTCAGCCCCAGCATTTT.

DNA of the CDR3: TGTGCCACCAGTGATCCCACACCTCTAGCGGGCGCCTACAATGAGCAGTTCTTC. The encoded protein is CATSDPTPLAGAYNEQFF. The genes are TRBV24-1 and TRBJ2-1, with 8 bases matching TRBD2. The CDR3 has 18 residues. Per germline, CDR1 KGHDR and CDR2 SFDVKD. V lost 3 bases and J lost 2; bases outside the gene matches: 11.

V gene TRBV5-4 combines with J gene TRBJ2-7; possibly TRBD1 for D (5 bases). Trimming stripped 0 bases from V and 3 bases from J, with 16 bases between. The CDR3 covers 16 residues. The V gene's germline CDR1 is SGHNT and CDR2 YYREEE (reference sequence). The CDR3 sequence is CASSLAGQGPLYEQYF. DNA for the CDR3: TGTGCCAGCAGCTTGGCTGGGCAGGGCCCACTCTACGAGCAGTACTTC.

This chain links TRBV11-1 with TRBJ2-3, with D hard to call. Trimming took off 5 bases at V and 0 bases at J, with 12 bases between the two ends. The CDR3 spans 15 residues. Germline V lookup: CDR1 SGHAT, CDR2 FQDESV (reference sequence). The CDR3 DNA is TGTGCCAGCAGCCTACGAGAAATAAGCACAGATACGCAGTATTTT. This sequence encodes CASSLREISTDTQYF.

The chain has TRBV19 and TRBJ1-2; no definite D call. This CDR3 is 12 amino acids long. Trimming left V 4 bases short and J 8 bases short, with 11 bases between. Germline V CDR1 and CDR2: LNHDA, SQIVND (reference sequence). This chain's CDR3 is CASSNTALGYTF. The DNA for the CDR3 is TGTGCCAGTAGTAACACAGCACTGGGCTACACCTTC.

CDR3 nucleotides: TGTGCCAGCAGTTACTCAGACAGGGTAGGGACTGAAGCTTTCTTT. Translated: CASSYSDRVGTEAFF. The chain uses TRBV6-2 or TRBV6-3 and TRBJ1-1; 7 positions agree with TRBD1. Germline values: CDR1 MNHEY, CDR2 SVGEGT. The CDR3 length is 15 residues. The V and J ends lost 0 bases and 5 bases, in that order; junction bases with no gene match: 6.

The J gene is TRBJ2-7, the V gene TRBV5-1; tentative D call: TRBD1 (6 bases). Per the germline V gene, CDR1 is SGHRS and CDR2 is YFSETQ. The CDR3 has 14 residues. The germline V and J ends were trimmed by 7 bases and 2 bases, with 16 bases remaining between them. CDR3 DNA sequence: TGCGCCAGCTCGGTACGGGACACCGCCTACGAGCAGTACTTC. This encodes CASSVRDTAYEQYF.

The CDR3 spells CASSLTVGQGGTGELFF. In DNA form, the CDR3 reads TGTGCCAGCAGCTTAACGGTGGGACAGGGAGGCACCGGGGAGCTGTTTTTT. The V call is TRBV7-3, the J call TRBJ2-2, with 9 bases lining up with TRBD1. The length of the CDR3 is 17 residues. The trim removed 0 bases at V and 4 bases at J, leaving 6 bases unmatched. From germline, CDR1 is SGHTA and CDR2 FQGTGA.

This chain links TRBV6-5 with TRBJ1-1, with TRBD1 matching 8 bases. Germline V CDR1 and CDR2: MNHEY, SVGAGI. Unmatched junction bases numbered 9, after V lost 6 bases and J lost 6 bases. The CDR3 totals 14 residues. The CDR3 DNA reads as TGTGCCAGCAGGAAACTCGGACAGGGCGCTGAAGCTTTCTTT. Translated, it gives CASRKLGQGAEAFF.

The chain carries TRBV7-8 and TRBJ1-3, with 11 bases that match TRBD1. The CDR3 runs to 17 residues. The germline CDR1 and CDR2 sequences are SGHVS and FQNEAQ. V was pared by 5 bases and J by 4 bases, with 10 bases of the junction left unmatched. The CDR3 reads CASSPLRTGGFGNTIYF. In DNA, the CDR3 is TGTGCCAGCAGCCCGCTCCGGACAGGGGGCTTCGGAAACACCATATATTTT.

The gene calls are TRBV6-5 and TRBJ2-3, with D possibly matching TRBD1 (7 bases). Trimming left V 6 bases short and J 4 bases short, with 17 bases between. Per germline, CDR1 MNHEY and CDR2 SVGAGI. The CDR3 runs to 15 residues. The CDR3, as DNA: TGTGCCAGCAGATGGAACAGGGGACTCGCAGATACGCAGTATTTT. Its translation is CASRWNRGLADTQYF.

This chain joins TRBV5-1 and TRBJ2-5; D not certain. This CDR3 is 12 amino acids long. V lost 0 bases and J lost 5, with 5 bases in between. CDR1 and CDR2 (germline): SGHRS, YFSETQ. The CDR3: CASSLAVETQYF. For the CDR3, the DNA is TGCGCCAGCAGCTTGGCCGTGGAGACCCAGTACTTC. Based on the CDR3 plus reference TRBV5-1 and TRBJ2-5, the full variable domain is KAGVTQTPRYLIKTRGQQVTLSCSPISGHRSVSWYQQTPGQGLQFLFEYFSETQRNKGNFPGRFSGRQFSNSRSEMNVSTLELGDSALYLCASSLAVETQYFGPGTRLLVL.

The chain is built from TRBV7-6 and TRBJ2-7, with D possibly matching TRBD2 (7 bases). The V gene's germline CDR1 is SGHVS and CDR2 FNYEAQ. V was cut by 3 bases and J by 0 bases, with 15 bases left in between. The CDR3 sequence is 16 residues long. This chain's CDR3 is CASSLGRGGYSYEQYF. DNA of the CDR3: TGTGCCAGCAGCTTGGGAAGGGGGGGCTACTCCTACGAGCAGTACTTC.

The genes are TRBV10-3 and TRBJ2-7, with 11 positions matching TRBD1. With V trimmed by 3 bases and J by 9 bases, 4 bases remained unmatched. The CDR3 consists of 13 residues. Germline V gives CDR1 ENHRY, CDR2 SYGVKD. CDR3 nucleotide sequence: TGTGCCATCAGTGACGGACAGGGGGCGCGGCAGTACTTC. Translating gives CAISDGQGARQYF.

The genes are TRBV19 and TRBJ2-5; 7 bases match TRBD2. Per germline, CDR1 LNHDA and CDR2 SQIVND (reference sequence). Trimming took 2 bases from V and 5 from J; bases not matched to a gene: 5. CDR3 length: 14 amino acids. The CDR3 loop reads CASSISSGKETQYF. CDR3 sequence (DNA): TGTGCCAGTAGTATATCCAGCGGGAAGGAGACCCAGTACTTC.

This clone was seen at least ten times. The gene calls are TRBV19 and TRBJ2-5; 10 nucleotides agree with TRBD2. The CDR3 is 16 amino acids. Germline V gene lookup returns CDR1 LNHDA and CDR2 SQIVND (reference sequence). Trimming removed 10 bases from V and 5 bases from J; junction bases left unmatched: 16. The CDR3 loop reads CAIPHSRLAGWETQYF. In DNA form, the CDR3 reads TGTGCCATCCCGCACAGTAGACTAGCGGGCTGGGAGACCCAGTACTTC.

The rearrangement joins TRBV19 to TRBJ2-7; no reliable D call. Trimming left V 3 bases short and J 0 bases short, with 12 bases between. CDR1 LNHDA and CDR2 SQIVND come from the germline V gene (reference sequence). The CDR3 totals 15 residues. The CDR3 region is CASSILRGSSYEQYF. The CDR3 DNA sequence: TGTGCCAGTAGTATCCTTCGCGGTAGCTCCTACGAGCAGTACTTC.

This rearrangement joins TRBV6-2 or TRBV6-3 to TRBJ1-5; D gene unclear. Trimming removed 2 bases at V and 4 bases at J, with 15 bases between. CDR1 and CDR2 (germline): MNHEY, SVGEGT. The CDR3 totals 16 residues. This chain's CDR3 is CASSYGLQLLNQPQHF. DNA of the CDR3: TGTGCCAGCAGTTACGGTTTACAGCTTCTAAATCAGCCCCAGCATTTT.

This rearrangement joins TRBV27 to TRBJ1-2, with D unresolved. Germline assignment: CDR1 MNHEY and CDR2 SMNVEV (reference sequence). Deletions cut 8 bases from V and 8 bases from J, with 15 bases between. CDR3 length: 12 amino acids. CDR3 in DNA: TGTGCCAGCGGTCGACTGGAGTCGGGCTACACCTTC. Residues: CASGRLESGYTF.

The V gene is TRBV28, the J gene TRBJ1-5; 8 bases line up with TRBD1. Germline CDR1 and CDR2: MDHEN and SYDVKM. The V gene end was trimmed by 4 bases and the J gene end by 3 bases; junction bases not matched to a gene: 14. The CDR3 has 18 residues. CDR3 bases: TGTGCCAGCAGTTCACCCCACGGACAGGGTTGGAACAATCAGCCCCAGCATTTT. Protein sequence: CASSSPHGQGWNNQPQHF.

The chain couples TRBV15 to TRBJ1-1, with D perhaps matching TRBD1 (6 bases). Germline CDR1 and CDR2: LNHNV and YYDKDF (reference sequence). Between the trimmed V and J ends, which lost 4 bases and 3 bases, there was a span of 12 bases. The CDR3 runs to 14 residues. The CDR3 bases are TGTGCCACCAGCACTTCAGGGGCTTACACTGAAGCTTTCTTT. Translating gives CATSTSGAYTEAFF.

The V and J genes are TRBV3-1 (or the pseudogene TRBV3-2) and TRBJ2-5, with TRBD1 matching 7 bases. The length of the CDR3 is 14 residues. Germline assignment: CDR1 LGHDT and CDR2 YNNKEL (reference sequence). J was trimmed by 1 base and V by 4 bases; bases with no gene match: 3. CDR3 in amino acids: CASSLYRGQETQYF. The CDR3 DNA is TGTGCCAGCAGCCTCTACAGGGGCCAAGAGACCCAGTACTTC.